This T cell receptor (beta chain) came from a study of blood T cell repertoires in COVID-19. Produced via immunoSEQ multiplex PCR; TCRdb's table is partial and in-frame only. The repertoire holds roughly 200,000 clones, with about 90% as singletons. Germline V lookup: CDR1 SGHAT, CDR2 FQNNGV. After removal of 0 bases from V and 7 bases from J, the junction contained 5 bases not matched to a gene. The CDR3 contains 14 residues. The receptor was derived from a man aged 18-30 years with active or convalescent COVID-19. Sequencing was performed on peripheral blood. V gene TRBV11-2 combines with J gene TRBJ1-2; 7 positions match TRBD1. The DNA for the CDR3 is TGTGCCAGCAGCTTAGAGGACAGGCGGTCTGGCTACACCTTC. This sequence encodes CASSLEDRRSGYTF.